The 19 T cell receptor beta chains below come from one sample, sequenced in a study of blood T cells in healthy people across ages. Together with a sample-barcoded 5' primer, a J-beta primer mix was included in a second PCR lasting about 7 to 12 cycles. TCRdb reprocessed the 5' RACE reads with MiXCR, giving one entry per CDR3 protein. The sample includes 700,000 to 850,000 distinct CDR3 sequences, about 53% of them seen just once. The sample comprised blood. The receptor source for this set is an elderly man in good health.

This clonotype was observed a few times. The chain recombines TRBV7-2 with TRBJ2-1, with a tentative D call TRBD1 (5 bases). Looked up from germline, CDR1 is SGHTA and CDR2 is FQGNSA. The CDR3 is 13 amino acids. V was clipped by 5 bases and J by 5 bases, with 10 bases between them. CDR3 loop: CASSNRQNNEQFF. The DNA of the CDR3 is TGTGCCAGCAGCAACCGACAGAACAATGAGCAGTTCTTC.

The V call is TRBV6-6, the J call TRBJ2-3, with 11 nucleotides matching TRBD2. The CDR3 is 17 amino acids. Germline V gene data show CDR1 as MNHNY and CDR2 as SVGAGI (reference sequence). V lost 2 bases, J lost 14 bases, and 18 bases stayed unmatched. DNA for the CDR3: TGTGCCAGCAGTTACCCTAAGGGACTAGCGGACCTCAGATACACGTATTTT. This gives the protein CASSYPKGLADLRYTYF.

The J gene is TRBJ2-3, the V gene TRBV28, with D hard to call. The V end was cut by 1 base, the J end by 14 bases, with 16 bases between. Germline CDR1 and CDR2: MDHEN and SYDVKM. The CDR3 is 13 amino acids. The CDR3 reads CASSLFVGRYVYF. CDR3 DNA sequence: TGTGCCAGCAGTTTATTCGTAGGCAGATACGTGTATTTT.

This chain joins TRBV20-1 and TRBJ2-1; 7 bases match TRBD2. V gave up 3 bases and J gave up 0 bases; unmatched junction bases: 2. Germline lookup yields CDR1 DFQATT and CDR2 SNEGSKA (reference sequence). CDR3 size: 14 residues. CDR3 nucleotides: TGCAGTGCTAGTCGGGAGGTCTCCTACAATGAGCAGTTCTTC. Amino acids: CSASREVSYNEQFF.

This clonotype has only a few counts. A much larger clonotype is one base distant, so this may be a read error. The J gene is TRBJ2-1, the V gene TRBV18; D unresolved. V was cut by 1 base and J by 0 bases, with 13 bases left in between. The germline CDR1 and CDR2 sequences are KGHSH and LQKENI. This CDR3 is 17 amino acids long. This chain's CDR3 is CASSPLHAPSSYNEQFF. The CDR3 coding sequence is TGTGCCAGCTCACCACTCCACGCCCCGAGCTCCTACAATGAGCAGTTCTTC.

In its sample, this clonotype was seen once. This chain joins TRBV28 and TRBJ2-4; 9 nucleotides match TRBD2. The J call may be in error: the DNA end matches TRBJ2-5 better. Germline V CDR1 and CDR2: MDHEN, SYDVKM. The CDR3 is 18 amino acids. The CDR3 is CASSLFRGAGGGQETQYF. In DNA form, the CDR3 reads TGTGCCAGCAGTTTATTCCGAGGAGCGGGAGGCGGCCAAGAGACCCAGTACTTC.

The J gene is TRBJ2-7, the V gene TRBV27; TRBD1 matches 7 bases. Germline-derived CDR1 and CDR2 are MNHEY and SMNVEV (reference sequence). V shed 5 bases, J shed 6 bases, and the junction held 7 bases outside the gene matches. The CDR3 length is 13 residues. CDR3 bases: TGTGCCAGCAGTCTCACCACAGGGGTCGAGCAGTACTTC. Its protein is CASSLTTGVEQYF.

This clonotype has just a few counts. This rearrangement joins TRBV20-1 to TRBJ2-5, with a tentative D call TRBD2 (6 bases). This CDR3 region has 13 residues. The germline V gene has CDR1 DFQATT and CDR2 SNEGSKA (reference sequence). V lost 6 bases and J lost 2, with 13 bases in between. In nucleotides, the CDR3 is TGCAGTGCCAATACCGGGACTCAAGAGACCCAGTACTTC. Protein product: CSANTGTQETQYF.

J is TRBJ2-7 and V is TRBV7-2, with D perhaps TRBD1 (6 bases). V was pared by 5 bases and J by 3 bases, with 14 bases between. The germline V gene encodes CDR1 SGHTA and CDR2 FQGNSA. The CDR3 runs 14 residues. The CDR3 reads CASSPWDTDYEQYF. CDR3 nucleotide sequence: TGTGCCAGCAGCCCCTGGGACACGGACTACGAGCAGTACTTC.

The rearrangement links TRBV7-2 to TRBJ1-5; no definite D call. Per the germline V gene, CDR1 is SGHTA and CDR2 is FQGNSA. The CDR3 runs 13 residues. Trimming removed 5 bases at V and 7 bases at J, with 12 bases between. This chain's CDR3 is CASSLQLYQPQHF. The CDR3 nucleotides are TGTGCCAGCAGCCTCCAGTTGTACCAGCCCCAGCATTTT.

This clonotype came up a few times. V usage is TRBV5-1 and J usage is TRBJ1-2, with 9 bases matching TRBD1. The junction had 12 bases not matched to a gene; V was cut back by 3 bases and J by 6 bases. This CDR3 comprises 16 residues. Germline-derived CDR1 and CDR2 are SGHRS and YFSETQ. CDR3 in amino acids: CASSSGTGMRSDGYTF. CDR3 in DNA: TGCGCCAGCAGCTCCGGGACAGGGATGAGAAGCGATGGCTACACCTTC. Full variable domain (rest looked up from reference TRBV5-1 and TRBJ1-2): KAGVTQTPRYLIKTRGQQVTLSCSPISGHRSVSWYQQTPGQGLQFLFEYFSETQRNKGNFPGRFSGRQFSNSRSEMNVSTLELGDSALYLCASSSGTGMRSDGYTFGSGTRLTVV.

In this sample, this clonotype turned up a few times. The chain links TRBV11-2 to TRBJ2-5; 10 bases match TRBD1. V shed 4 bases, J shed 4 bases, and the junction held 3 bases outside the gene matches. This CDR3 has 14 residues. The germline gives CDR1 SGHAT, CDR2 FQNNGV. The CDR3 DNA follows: TGTGCCAGCAGCTCGACAGGGGGCATAGAGACCCAGTACTTC. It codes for CASSSTGGIETQYF.

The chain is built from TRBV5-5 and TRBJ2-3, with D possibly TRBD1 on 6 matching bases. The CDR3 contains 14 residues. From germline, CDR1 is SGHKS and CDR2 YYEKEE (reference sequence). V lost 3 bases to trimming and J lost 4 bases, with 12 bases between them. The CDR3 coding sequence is TGTGCCAGCAGCTCGACAGGTGGGGCAGATACGCAGTATTTT. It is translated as CASSSTGGADTQYF.

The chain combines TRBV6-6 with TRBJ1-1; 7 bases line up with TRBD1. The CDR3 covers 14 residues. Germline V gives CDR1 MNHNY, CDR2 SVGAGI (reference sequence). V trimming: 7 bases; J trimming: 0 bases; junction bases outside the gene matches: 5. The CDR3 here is CASNVQGLNTEAFF. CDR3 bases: TGTGCCAGCAACGTACAGGGGCTGAACACTGAAGCTTTCTTT.

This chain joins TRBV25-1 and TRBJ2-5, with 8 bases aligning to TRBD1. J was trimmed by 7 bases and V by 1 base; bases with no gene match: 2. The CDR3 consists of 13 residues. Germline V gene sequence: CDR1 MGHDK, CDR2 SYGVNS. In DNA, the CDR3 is TGTGCCAGCAGTGAATTAACAGGGGGGACCCAGTACTTC. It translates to CASSELTGGTQYF.

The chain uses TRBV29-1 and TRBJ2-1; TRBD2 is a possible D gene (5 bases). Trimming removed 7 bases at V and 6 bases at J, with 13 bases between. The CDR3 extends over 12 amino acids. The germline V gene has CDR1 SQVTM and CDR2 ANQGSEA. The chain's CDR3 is CSAAPGGNEQFF. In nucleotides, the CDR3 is TGCAGCGCCGCACCCGGAGGCAATGAGCAGTTCTTC.

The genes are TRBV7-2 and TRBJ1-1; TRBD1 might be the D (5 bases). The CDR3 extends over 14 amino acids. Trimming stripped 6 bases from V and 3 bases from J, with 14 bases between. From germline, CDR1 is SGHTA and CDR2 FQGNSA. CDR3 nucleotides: TGTGCCAGCAGGTGGTCGGGGCGCGACACTGAAGCTTTCTTT. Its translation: CASRWSGRDTEAFF.

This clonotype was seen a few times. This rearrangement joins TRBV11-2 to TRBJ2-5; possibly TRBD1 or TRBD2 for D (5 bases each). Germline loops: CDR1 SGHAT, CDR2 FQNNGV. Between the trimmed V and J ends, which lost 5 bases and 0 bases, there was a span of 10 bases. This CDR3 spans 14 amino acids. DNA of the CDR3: TGTGCCAGCAGCAAGGGGAGCGACCAAGAGACCCAGTACTTC. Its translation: CASSKGSDQETQYF.

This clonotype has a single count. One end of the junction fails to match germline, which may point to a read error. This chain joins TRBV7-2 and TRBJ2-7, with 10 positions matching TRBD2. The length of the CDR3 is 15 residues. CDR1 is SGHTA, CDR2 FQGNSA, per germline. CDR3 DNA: TGTACCAGCAGCCTAGCGGGAGTGTGGAGCAACGAGCAGTACTTC. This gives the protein CTSSLAGVWSNEQYF.